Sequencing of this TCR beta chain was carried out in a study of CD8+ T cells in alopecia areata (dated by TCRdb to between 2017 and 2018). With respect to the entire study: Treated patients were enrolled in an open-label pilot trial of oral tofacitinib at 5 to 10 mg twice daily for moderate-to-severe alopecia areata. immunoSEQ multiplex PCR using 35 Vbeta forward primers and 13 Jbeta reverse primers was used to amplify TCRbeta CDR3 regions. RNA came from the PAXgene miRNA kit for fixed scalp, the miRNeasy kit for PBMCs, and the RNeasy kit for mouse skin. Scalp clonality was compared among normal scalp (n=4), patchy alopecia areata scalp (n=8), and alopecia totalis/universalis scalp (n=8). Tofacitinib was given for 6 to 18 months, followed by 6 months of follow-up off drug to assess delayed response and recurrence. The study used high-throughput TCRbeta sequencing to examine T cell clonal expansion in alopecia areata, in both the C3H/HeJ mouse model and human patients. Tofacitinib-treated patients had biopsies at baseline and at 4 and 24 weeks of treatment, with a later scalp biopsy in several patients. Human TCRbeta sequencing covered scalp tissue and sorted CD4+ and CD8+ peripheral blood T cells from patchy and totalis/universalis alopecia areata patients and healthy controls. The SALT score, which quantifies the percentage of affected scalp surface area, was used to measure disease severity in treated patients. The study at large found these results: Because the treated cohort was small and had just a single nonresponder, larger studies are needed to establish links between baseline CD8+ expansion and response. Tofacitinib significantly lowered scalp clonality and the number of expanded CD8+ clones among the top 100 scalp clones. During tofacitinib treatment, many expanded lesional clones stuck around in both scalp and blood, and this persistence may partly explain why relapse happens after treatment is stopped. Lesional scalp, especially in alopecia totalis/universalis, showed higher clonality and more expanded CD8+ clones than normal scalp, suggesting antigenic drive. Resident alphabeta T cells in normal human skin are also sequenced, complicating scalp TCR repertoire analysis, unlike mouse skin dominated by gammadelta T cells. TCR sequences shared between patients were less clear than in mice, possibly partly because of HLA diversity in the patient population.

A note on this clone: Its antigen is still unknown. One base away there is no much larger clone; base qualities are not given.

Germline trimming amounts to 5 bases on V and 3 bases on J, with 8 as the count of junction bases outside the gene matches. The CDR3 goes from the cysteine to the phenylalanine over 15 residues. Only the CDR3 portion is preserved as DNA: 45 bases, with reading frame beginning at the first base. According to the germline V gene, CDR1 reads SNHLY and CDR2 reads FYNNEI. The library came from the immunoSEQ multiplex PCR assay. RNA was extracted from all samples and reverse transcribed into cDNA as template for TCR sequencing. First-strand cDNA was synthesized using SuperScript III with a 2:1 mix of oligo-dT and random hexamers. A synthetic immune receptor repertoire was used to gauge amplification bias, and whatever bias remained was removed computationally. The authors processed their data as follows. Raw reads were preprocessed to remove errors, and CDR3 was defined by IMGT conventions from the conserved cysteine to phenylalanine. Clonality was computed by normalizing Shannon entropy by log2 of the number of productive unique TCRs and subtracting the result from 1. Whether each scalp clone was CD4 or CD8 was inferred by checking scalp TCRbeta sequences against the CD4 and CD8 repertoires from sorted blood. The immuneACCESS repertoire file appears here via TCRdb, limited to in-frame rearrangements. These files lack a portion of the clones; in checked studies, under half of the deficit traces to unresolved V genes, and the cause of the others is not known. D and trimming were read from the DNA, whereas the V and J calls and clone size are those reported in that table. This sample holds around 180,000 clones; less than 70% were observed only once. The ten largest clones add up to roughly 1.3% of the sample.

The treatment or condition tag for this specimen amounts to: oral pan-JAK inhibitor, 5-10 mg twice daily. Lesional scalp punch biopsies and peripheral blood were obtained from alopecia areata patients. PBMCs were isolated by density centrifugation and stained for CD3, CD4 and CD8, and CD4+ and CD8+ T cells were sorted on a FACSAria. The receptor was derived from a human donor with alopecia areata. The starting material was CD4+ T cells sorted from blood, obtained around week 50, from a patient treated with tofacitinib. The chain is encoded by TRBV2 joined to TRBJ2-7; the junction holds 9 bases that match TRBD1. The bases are TGTGCCAGCAGTTCTACCCCGGGACAGGGCTACGAGCAGTACTTC. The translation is CASSSTPGQGYEQYF.